This T cell receptor (beta chain) was sequenced during a study of blood T cell repertoires in COVID-19 (dated by TCRdb to about 2020). Turning to the overall study: Samples covering the acute and convalescent phases of COVID-19 were provided by collaborators in the United States, Italy and Spain. The material from the prospective study consisted of cDNA or gDNA derived from T cells, B-cell-depleted T cells, or PBMCs. Deeply sampled blood TCRbeta repertoires from subjects exposed to, actively infected with, or recovered from COVID-19 were included in the dataset. A freely available public database, intended as a resource for researchers studying the immune response to SARS-CoV-2, is where the repertoires were released. The samples were drawn from the first 160 participants of the ongoing ImmuneRACE study and from some 1,300 subjects provided by 6 global collaborators. The sample metadata nearly always contained a de-identified subject ID, COVID-19 status, age in years and sex. Where HLA class I and class II types were available, the types were taken from metadata supplied by the sample provider, not from assay-based typing. Study-wide findings and limitations: Clinical and demographic metadata were provided uncurated, with the amount varying by source and participant.

TCRbeta CDR3 regions were amplified from genomic DNA using the immunoSEQ Assay, a bias-controlled multiplex PCR. Per the original workflow: The number of nucleated cells in each sample was estimated by amplification of reference gene primers within the assay. To quantify the absolute abundance of each unique TCRbeta CDR3 rearrangement, sequence reads were collapsed and filtered. For each sample, productive Simpson clonality was calculated by taking the square root of Simpson's diversity index across productive rearrangements. The table comes from immuneACCESS by way of TCRdb, which keeps in-frame sequences with V and J called. Part of the clones is missing from these tables; in studies checked, under half for an unresolved V gene and the rest for unknown reasons. Clone size and the V and J calls come from that table; the DNA yielded D and trimming. The sample yields some 200,000 clones; roughly 76% were counted once. 11% of the sample comes from the top ten.

At one collaborating source in Seattle, patients were enrolled during active infection and were followed longitudinally through the course of disease. Each collaborating institution followed its own protocols to collect whole blood in K2EDTA tubes. For TCRbeta analysis, collaborator samples were shipped as frozen whole blood, as isolated PBMCs, or as DNA extracted from either sample type. V was cut back by 6 bases and J by 0 bases, leaving a gap of 14 bases between them. There are 16 amino acids in the CDR3, from cysteine to phenylalanine inclusive. The kept DNA is CDR3 alone, 48 bases in frame from the first base. From a lookup of the germline V gene, CDR1 and CDR2 are KGHSH and LQKENI. In regard to this clone: Its antigen is not yet known. No much larger clonotype is one base removed from it; base qualities were not supplied.

Material: peripheral blood. This TCR was recovered from a woman in her thirties or forties with COVID-19, enrolled during active disease. This chain is built from TRBV18 and TRBJ1-4; the D gene is perhaps TRBD1, on 6 matching bases. The CDR3: CASSLRTAATNEKLFF. The DNA sequence is TGTGCCAGCTCCCTTCGGACAGCCGCAACTAATGAAAAACTGTTTTTT.